These 5 T cell receptor beta chains share one sample of origin, sequenced in a study of cytotoxic CD8 clonotypes in ibrutinib-treated CLL. Clones were sequenced by immunoSEQ multiplex PCR, and TCRdb holds only the in-frame ones, with some missing. This table has about 72,000 clones, roughly 72% appearing once. The sample in question was PBMCs, obtained after 12 months of ibrutinib treatment. These receptors all stem from a human donor with chronic lymphocytic leukemia.

This rearrangement joins TRBV5-5 to TRBJ2-3, with a possible D match to TRBD1 (6 bases). Trimming removed 1 base from V and 3 bases from J, with 9 bases in between. The length of the CDR3 is 14 residues. CDR1 and CDR2 from the germline V gene are SGHKS and YYEKEE (reference sequence). CDR3: CASSLFQGTDTQYF. CDR3 nucleotides: TGTGCCAGCAGCTTGTTCCAGGGGACAGATACGCAGTATTTT.

The gene calls are TRBV4-1 and TRBJ2-5; 9 bases map to TRBD2. Germline-derived CDR1 and CDR2 are MGHRA and YSYEKL. V lost 3 bases, J lost 5 bases, and 7 bases stayed unmatched. The CDR3 runs to 15 residues. This chain's CDR3 is CASSQTTSGWETQYF. The CDR3 DNA sequence: TGCGCCAGCAGCCAGACAACTAGCGGGTGGGAGACCCAGTACTTC.

The chain carries TRBV29-1 and TRBJ1-2, with D possibly matching TRBD1 (5 bases). The CDR3 consists of 12 residues. The germline gives CDR1 SQVTM, CDR2 ANQGSEA. V was pared by 6 bases and J by 3 bases, with 11 bases between. The CDR3 nucleotides are TGCAGCGTGGGGACGGGTGACTATGGCTACACCTTC. Amino acid sequence: CSVGTGDYGYTF. The entire variable domain, with the rest obtained from reference TRBV29-1 and TRBJ1-2, is as follows: SAVISQKPSRDICQRGTSLTIQCQVDSQVTMMFWYRQQPGQSLTLIATANQGSEATYESGFVIDKFPISRPNLTFSTLTVSNMSPEDSSIYLCSVGTGDYGYTFGSGTRLTVV.

As concerns this clone: At one end the junction does not follow the germline gene, possibly because of a read error. The chain joins TRBV11-2 to TRBJ2-4; TRBD1 or TRBD2 may be the D gene (5 bases each). There are 12 residues in the CDR3. In germline, CDR1 is SGHAT, CDR2 FQNNGV. The CDR3: CASSPDKGRADF. The DNA of the CDR3 is TGTGCCAGCAGCCCAGACAAGGGGAGAGCGGACTTC.

This clone has a handful of counts. The genes are TRBV28 and TRBJ1-2; D is possibly TRBD1 (5 bases). Trimming took 7 bases from V and 5 from J, leaving 14 bases between them. Germline loops: CDR1 MDHEN, CDR2 SYDVKM. CDR3 length: 13 residues. The CDR3 loop is CASKYRGQYGYTF. DNA of the CDR3: TGTGCCAGCAAATACCGGGGCCAGTATGGCTACACCTTC.